One and the same sample provided the 23 T cell receptor beta chains below, sequenced in a study of post-analysis software for immune sequencing data. Unique molecular identifiers featured in each of the TCR beta cDNA libraries. From the PCR reads, TCRdb called clonotypes with MiXCR, one entry per CDR3 protein. This sample has roughly 540,000 distinct CDR3 sequences; around 36% occur once, and the top ten carry approximately 6%. General study findings and limits: Patients used roughly five TRBV segments, including TRBV5-6, TRBV5-1 and TRBV20-1, more often than controls.

For these TCRs, the target antigens are not known. Sequencing input: blood. These receptors all come from a girl between 2 and 17 years old with multiple sclerosis.

V is TRBV20-1 and J is TRBJ1-2; tentatively, D is TRBD1 (5 bases). In germline, CDR1 is DFQATT, CDR2 SNEGSKA (reference sequence). The CDR3 has 14 amino acids. The germline V and J ends were trimmed by 6 bases and 4 bases, with 18 bases remaining between them. DNA for the CDR3: TGCAGTGCAGACGACAGAAACGCCGGCTATGGCTACACCTTC. Translation: CSADDRNAGYGYTF.

The rearrangement joins TRBV3-1 to TRBJ2-7; D perhaps matches TRBD1 (5 bases). Deletions cut 3 bases from V and 3 bases from J, with 21 bases between. The CDR3 has 17 residues. Per germline, CDR1 LGHDT and CDR2 YNNKEL (reference sequence). The CDR3, as DNA: TGTGCCAGCAGCCAGACAGCAACCCTTTACCCTGGCTACGAGCAGTACTTC. Translated: CASSQTATLYPGYEQYF.

The chain carries TRBV7-2 and TRBJ2-5; 10 bases match TRBD2. The CDR3 contains 15 residues. Losses at the gene ends were 5 bases for V and 6 bases for J; bases not matched to a gene: 9. Germline V gives CDR1 SGHTA, CDR2 FQGNSA. CDR3 sequence reads: CASSLWLAGDKTQYF. The CDR3 DNA reads as TGTGCCAGCAGCCTCTGGCTAGCGGGGGACAAGACCCAGTACTTC.

The sample holds a few counts of this clonotype. The chain is built from TRBV5-1 and TRBJ2-7; D assignment may be TRBD1 or TRBD2 (5 bases each). CDR3 length: 14 residues. Per germline, CDR1 SGHRS and CDR2 YFSETQ. Trimming left V 4 bases short and J 6 bases short, with 17 bases between. The CDR3 loop reads CASSPGSRGVEQYF. The CDR3, as DNA: TGCGCCAGCAGCCCGGGGTCGAGGGGTGTCGAGCAGTACTTC.

This clonotype was seen a handful of times. V gene TRBV7-2 combines with J gene TRBJ2-5, with 13 bases fitting TRBD2. Germline V gene lookup returns CDR1 SGHTA and CDR2 FQGNSA. The V gene end was trimmed by 5 bases and the J gene end by 4 bases; junction bases not matched to a gene: 13. This CDR3 is 18 amino acids long. As DNA, the CDR3 is TGTGCCAGCAGCAGAGGACTAGCGGGGGCCTTGAGGGGAGAGACCCAGTACTTC. It is translated as CASSRGLAGALRGETQYF.

V gene TRBV27 combines with J gene TRBJ1-2; a weak D match, TRBD1 (6 bases). Germline assignment: CDR1 MNHEY and CDR2 SMNVEV (reference sequence). Trimming left V 8 bases short and J 2 bases short, with 21 bases between. There are 16 residues in the CDR3. The CDR3 region has the DNA TGTGCCAGCGCCTCCGGGGGCTTTCAGGCGAACTATGGCTACACCTTC. It specifies CASASGGFQANYGYTF.

The chain has TRBV11-3 and TRBJ2-5; D is perhaps TRBD2 (5 bases). V was shortened by 3 bases and J by 7 bases, with 15 bases between the two germline ends. CDR3 size: 14 residues. Germline V gene lookup returns CDR1 SGHNT and CDR2 YENEEA. The CDR3 region is CASSLVPSEGTQYF. CDR3 nucleotides: TGTGCCAGCAGCTTGGTCCCATCCGAGGGGACCCAGTACTTC.

This clonotype came up many times. The chain employs TRBV7-3 and TRBJ2-1; 7 positions match TRBD1. This CDR3 region has 13 residues. V trimming: 3 bases; J trimming: 8 bases; junction bases outside the gene matches: 4. Germline V gives CDR1 SGHTA, CDR2 FQGTGA. CDR3 DNA: TGTGCCAGCAGCTTGGGACAGCGCGATGAGCAGTTCTTC. This codes for CASSLGQRDEQFF.

In its sample, this clonotype was seen a few times. CDR3 protein: CASRKQGEETQYF. The CDR3 DNA reads TGTGCCAGCAGGAAACAGGGTGAAGAGACCCAGTACTTC. J is TRBJ2-5 and V is TRBV2; TRBD1 might be the D (6 bases). The V gene lost 6 bases and the J gene lost 3 bases, with 11 bases spanning the gap. Germline V lookup: CDR1 SNHLY, CDR2 FYNNEI. The CDR3 length is 13 residues.

This clonotype was counted between two and nine times. The chain uses TRBV29-1 and TRBJ1-2, with TRBD1 as a possible D gene (5 bases). This CDR3 has 12 amino acids. The germline V and J ends were trimmed by 4 bases and 4 bases, with 10 bases remaining between them. CDR1 is SQVTM, CDR2 ANQGSEA, per germline. The CDR3 region is CSVGGGFYGYTF. For the CDR3, the DNA is TGCAGCGTTGGCGGGGGGTTCTATGGCTACACCTTC.

This clonotype has a handful of counts. CDR3 in amino acids: CASSLASPGSGYTF. In DNA form, the CDR3 reads TGTGCCAGCAGCTTAGCGTCCCCTGGAAGTGGCTACACCTTC. This chain connects TRBV7-9 to TRBJ1-2; D unresolved. Trimming stripped 0 bases from V and 7 bases from J, with 12 bases between. This CDR3 comprises 14 residues. Germline loops: CDR1 SEHNR, CDR2 FQNEAQ (reference sequence).

This clonotype was observed a few times. The chain couples TRBV20-1 to TRBJ2-7; 8 bases are shared with TRBD1. The germline CDR1 and CDR2 sequences are DFQATT and SNEGSKA (reference sequence). This CDR3 region has 14 residues. After removal of 1 base from V and 3 bases from J, the junction contained 5 bases not matched to a gene. The CDR3 region has the DNA TGCAGTGCTAGAGGCGACAGGGGAATCTACGAGCAGTACTTC. Translating gives CSARGDRGIYEQYF.

As concerns this clonotype: This may arise from a read error, as a much more abundant clone is one base away. The chain employs TRBV13 and TRBJ2-1; TRBD2 aligns across 10 bases. Germline CDR1 reads PRHDT; CDR2 reads FYEKMQ (reference sequence). The CDR3 is made up of 15 amino acids. J was trimmed by 6 bases and V by 1 base; bases with no gene match: 3. CDR3 protein: CASSLVSGGANEQFF. CDR3 DNA: TGTGCCAGCAGCTTAGTCAGCGGGGGGGCCAATGAGCAGTTCTTC.

This clonotype was found a few times. The chain has TRBV7-2 and TRBJ2-3; 12 nucleotides agree with TRBD2. V lost 3 bases to trimming and J lost 4 bases; unmatched junction nucleotides: 2. This CDR3 spans 15 amino acids. Germline values: CDR1 SGHTA, CDR2 FQGNSA. In DNA, the CDR3 is TGTGCCAGCAGCTTTAGGACTAGCGGGGCAGATACGCAGTATTTT. As protein: CASSFRTSGADTQYF.

The chain has TRBV7-3 and TRBJ2-1, with 10 bases aligning to TRBD2. Germline-derived CDR1 and CDR2 are SGHTA and FQGTGA. The CDR3 is 16 residues long. Trimming removed 5 bases from V and 9 bases from J; junction bases left unmatched: 13. The CDR3 DNA sequence: TGTGCCAGCAGCCCTGGGGGGACTAGCGTATTTAGTGAGCAGTTCTTC. This sequence encodes CASSPGGTSVFSEQFF.

The chain carries TRBV4-2 and TRBJ1-6; D gene uncertain. The CDR3 runs to 15 residues. The germline V gene encodes CDR1 LGHNA and CDR2 YNFKEQ. Deletions cut 0 bases from V and 9 bases from J, with 12 bases between. Written as DNA, the CDR3 is TGTGCCAGCAGCCAAGATCAGGAGCGGCGTTCACCCCTCCACTTT. This sequence encodes CASSQDQERRSPLHF.

This sequence joins TRBV7-2 and TRBJ2-7, with D perhaps TRBD1 or TRBD2 (5 bases each). The CDR3 is 13 amino acids. With 8 bases removed from V and 5 bases from J, the gap between germline ends came to 16 bases. CDR1 is SGHTA and CDR2 is FQGNSA in the germline V gene. The chain's CDR3 is CASRTPAGHEQYF. Here the CDR3 DNA reads TGTGCCAGCCGGACACCGGCGGGCCACGAGCAGTACTTC.

CDR3: CASSQTGGRTEAFF. CDR3 DNA sequence: TGCGCCAGCAGCCAAACAGGGGGCCGCACTGAAGCTTTCTTT. The chain couples TRBV4-1 to TRBJ1-1, with 9 bases lining up with TRBD1. The V and J ends lost 2 bases and 4 bases, in that order; junction bases with no gene match: 2. The CDR3 contains 14 residues. From germline, CDR1 is MGHRA and CDR2 YSYEKL.

Points on this clonotype: Since no conserved phenylalanine or tryptophan closes the CDR3, a read error is the likely cause. This chain joins TRBV7-9 and TRBJ2-3; D is perhaps TRBD1 (6 bases). CDR1 is SEHNR, CDR2 FQNEAQ, per germline (reference sequence). This CDR3 has 17 residues. With 2 bases removed from V and 1 base from J, the gap between germline ends came to 16 bases. The CDR3 DNA is TGTGCCAGCAGCTTACCAAGCCAGGGGCCCCGCACAGATACGCAGTATTTG. This sequence encodes CASSLPSQGPRTDTQYL.

V usage is TRBV29-1 and J usage is TRBJ2-2, with D possibly TRBD1 on 6 matching bases. The length of the CDR3 is 12 residues. CDR1 is SQVTM and CDR2 is ANQGSEA in the germline V gene. Trimming cost V 6 bases and J 5 bases, with 10 bases left between them. CDR3 amino acids: CSVSTGTGELFF. The CDR3 DNA reads as TGCAGCGTATCCACAGGGACCGGGGAGCTGTTTTTT.

This clonotype was observed at least ten times. The chain uses TRBV20-1 and TRBJ2-1; 8 bases are shared with TRBD1. V lost 2 bases and J lost 6; bases outside the gene matches: 3. Germline assignment: CDR1 DFQATT and CDR2 SNEGSKA (reference sequence). The CDR3 loop spans 13 amino acids. CDR3 protein: CSARLTGANEQFF. Here the CDR3 DNA reads TGCAGTGCTAGATTGACAGGGGCCAATGAGCAGTTCTTC.

The genes are TRBV20-1 and TRBJ1-2; 7 nucleotides align to TRBD1. After removal of 0 bases from V and 5 bases from J, the junction contained 12 bases not matched to a gene. The CDR3 has 16 residues. Germline values: CDR1 DFQATT, CDR2 SNEGSKA (reference sequence). CDR3 amino acids: CSARDQRPQGRYGYTF. CDR3 sequence (DNA): TGCAGTGCTAGAGATCAGAGACCACAGGGGAGGTATGGCTACACCTTC.

V gene TRBV25-1 combines with J gene TRBJ2-7; tentative D call: TRBD1 (6 bases). Germline lookup yields CDR1 MGHDK and CDR2 SYGVNS. This CDR3 comprises 13 residues. Trimming shortened V by 7 bases and J by 3 bases, and 13 bases separated the two germline ends. The CDR3 nucleotides read TGTGCCAGCACCATGCTGGGACACTACGAGCAGTACTTC. Translating it yields CASTMLGHYEQYF.